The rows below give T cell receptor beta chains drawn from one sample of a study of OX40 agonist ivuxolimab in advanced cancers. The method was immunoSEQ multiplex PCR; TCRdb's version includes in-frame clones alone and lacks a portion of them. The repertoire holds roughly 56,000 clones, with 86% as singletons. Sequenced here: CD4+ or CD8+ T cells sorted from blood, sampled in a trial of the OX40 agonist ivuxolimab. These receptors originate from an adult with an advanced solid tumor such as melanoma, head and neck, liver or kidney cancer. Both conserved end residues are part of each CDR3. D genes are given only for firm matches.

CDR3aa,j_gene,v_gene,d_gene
CASSVTGRDTDTQYF,TRBJ2-3,TRBV5-1,.
CASSYGWGSGNTIYF,TRBJ1-3,TRBV7-2,.
CASSQRRGHTGELFF,TRBJ2-2,TRBV4-2,.
CASSPPTQNYGYTF,TRBJ1-2,TRBV18,.
CASTETTGTGTVNQPQHF,TRBJ1-5,TRBV19,TRBD1
CASSQETPYRGRLHYETQYF,TRBJ2-5,TRBV14,TRBD1
CASSLAGDELFF,TRBJ2-2,TRBV7-6,.
CASSRELPPSYNEQFF,TRBJ2-1,TRBV18,.
CASSAGPGVDYEQYF,TRBJ2-7,TRBV6-5,.
CASSLTRGSNEKLFF,TRBJ1-4,TRBV19,.
CAWSYREDEAFF,TRBJ1-1,TRBV30,.
CATSRDQGDQPQHF,TRBJ1-5,TRBV15,TRBD1
CASSLEGGSNEQYF,TRBJ2-7,TRBV11-3,.
CASISLGTMNTEAFF,TRBJ1-1,TRBV6-5,.
CASSEVWTGGNEQFF,TRBJ2-1,TRBV6-1,.
CASSMEKGYNEQFF,TRBJ2-1,TRBV5-4,.
CASSNRQGYTDTQYF,TRBJ2-3,TRBV19,TRBD1
CASSLGTGTETQYF,TRBJ2-5,TRBV5-6,TRBD1
CASSPRGAGANVLTF,TRBJ2-6,TRBV11-3,TRBD2
CASSYSLGQGASGAFF,TRBJ1-1,TRBV7-8,TRBD1
CASSYVRGVHGYGYTF,TRBJ1-2,TRBV6-5,.
CASSEGSSYNSPLHF,TRBJ1-6,TRBV6-1,.
CASSPGTPVYEQYF,TRBJ2-7,TRBV4-1,.
CASSERGNTEAFF,TRBJ1-1,TRBV2,.
CASSLPRTGLDYEQYF,TRBJ2-7,TRBV11-2,TRBD1
CASSTLSVNSYEQYF,TRBJ2-7,TRBV28,.
CASSPPGGTNEKLFF,TRBJ1-4,TRBV5-1,.
CASSFAGGLAGNEQFF,TRBJ2-1,TRBV11-2,TRBD2
CASSFAPVRRGETQYF,TRBJ2-5,TRBV9,.
CASSFSDVGEKLFF,TRBJ1-4,TRBV7-6,.
CATSRGQGNGDEQFF,TRBJ2-1,TRBV15,TRBD1
CASSLAGQAQGGQPQHF,TRBJ1-5,TRBV27,TRBD1
CASTAGGVSYEQYF,.,TRBV28,.
CASRWVAGESTYEQYF,TRBJ2-7,TRBV21-1,.
CASSHPGRVWGNEKLFF,TRBJ1-4,TRBV21-1,.